This T cell receptor beta chain was recovered during a study of blood T cell repertoires in COVID-19. Across the study: Donors in the United States, Italy and Spain gave samples during acute or convalescent COVID-19. The analysed material was cDNA or gDNA that came from T cells, B-cell-depleted T cells, or PBMCs.

Original handling: Reference gene primers were amplified, and this amplification served to estimate nucleated cell counts. Assay used: immunoSEQ multiplex PCR; TCRdb lists only in-frame clones, some missing. D and trimming were read from the DNA, whereas the V and J calls and clone size are those reported in that table. The top ten clones hold over 8% of a sample with about 37,000 clones, over 75% of them seen once. CDR3 size: 15 residues. The germline gives CDR1 KGHSH, CDR2 LQKENI. V shed 3 bases, J shed 3 bases, and the junction held 2 bases outside the gene matches. What was sequenced was peripheral blood. The chain is built from TRBV18 and TRBJ1-4; TRBD1 matches at 9 bases. The TCR originated in a human donor in a cohort sampled during active COVID-19. Here the CDR3 DNA reads TGTGCCAGCTCACCCACAGGGGGCCCTAATGAAAAACTGTTTTTT. Its protein is CASSPTGGPNEKLFF.